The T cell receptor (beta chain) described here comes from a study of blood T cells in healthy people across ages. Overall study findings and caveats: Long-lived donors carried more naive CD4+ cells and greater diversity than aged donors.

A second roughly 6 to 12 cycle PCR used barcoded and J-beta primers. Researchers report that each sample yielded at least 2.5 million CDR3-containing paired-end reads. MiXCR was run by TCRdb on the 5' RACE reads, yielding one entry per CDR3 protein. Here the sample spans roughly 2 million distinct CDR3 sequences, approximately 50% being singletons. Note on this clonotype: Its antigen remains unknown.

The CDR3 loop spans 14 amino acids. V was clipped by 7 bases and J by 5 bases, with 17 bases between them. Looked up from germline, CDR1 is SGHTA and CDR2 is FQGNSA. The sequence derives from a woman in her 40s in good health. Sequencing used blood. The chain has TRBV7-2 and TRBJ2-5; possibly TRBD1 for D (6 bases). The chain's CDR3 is CASTSNRARETQYF. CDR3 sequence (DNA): TGTGCCAGCACTTCGAACAGGGCTCGGGAGACCCAGTACTTC.